The present TCR beta chain was sequenced within a study of circulating and synovial CD4+ cells in juvenile arthritis. The table came from immunoSEQ multiplex PCR; TCRdb's copy has only in-frame clones and leaves some out. The sample gives just over 35,000 clones, about 94% of which show up once; around 0.7% is in the top ten. The CDR3 has 11 amino acids. Per germline, CDR1 SQVTM and CDR2 ANQGSEA. The V end was cut by 3 bases, the J end by 5 bases, with 5 bases between. In this sample, this clone turned up once. Sequencing used CD4+ T cells from blood. This chain joins TRBV29-1 and TRBJ2-1; D gene unclear. The TCR comes from a human donor with juvenile idiopathic arthritis. In DNA, the CDR3 is TGCAGCGTTGATGGCCACAATGAGCAGTTCTTC. It yields the protein CSVDGHNEQFF.